This passage covers 30 T cell receptor beta chains from one sample sequenced in a study of control samples from healthy donors and cancer patients. Sequenced by immunoSEQ multiplex PCR; TCRdb stores in-frame clones only, minus some. The data show 150,000 to 200,000 clones, with around 91% seen just once and 1.3% to 1.5% held by the top ten. Input material: blood. These receptors all come from a woman aged 50 to 60 in good health.

V usage is TRBV28 and J usage is TRBJ2-2; no clear D gene. This CDR3 contains 13 residues. Per germline, CDR1 MDHEN and CDR2 SYDVKM. V was cut by 7 bases and J by 1 base, with 7 bases left in between. Here the CDR3 DNA reads TGTGCCAGCAATGTCAAGAACACCGGGGAGCTGTTTTTT. This codes for CASNVKNTGELFF.

V usage is TRBV5-1 and J usage is TRBJ2-5; perhaps TRBD2 as D (6 bases). Trimming shortened V by 5 bases and J by 4 bases, and 15 bases separated the two germline ends. The germline gives CDR1 SGHRS, CDR2 YFSETQ. CDR3 length: 14 amino acids. The CDR3 sequence is CASRVRGFGETQYF. As DNA, the CDR3 is TGCGCCAGCAGGGTGCGGGGTTTCGGAGAGACCCAGTACTTC.

This rearrangement joins TRBV13 to TRBJ1-1; D is undetermined. CDR3 length equals 15 residues. Trimming shortened V by 2 bases and J by 1 base, and 11 bases separated the two germline ends. From germline, CDR1 is PRHDT and CDR2 FYEKMQ (reference sequence). The DNA of the CDR3 is TGTGCCAGCAGCTTAACCCCTAGGGAGAACACTGAAGCTTTCTTT. Translating gives CASSLTPRENTEAFF.

The rearrangement uses TRBV29-1 and TRBJ1-4; D uncertain. This CDR3 is 13 amino acids long. The ends were cut back, 4 bases at V and 7 bases at J, with 13 bases in the middle. CDR1 and CDR2 from the germline V gene are SQVTM and ANQGSEA. This CDR3 is CSVAPRRGEKLFF. The CDR3 DNA reads as TGCAGCGTTGCGCCCAGGCGGGGTGAAAAACTGTTTTTT.

The V gene is TRBV18, the J gene TRBJ1-1; D is possibly TRBD1 (5 bases). The CDR3 totals 17 residues. Germline-derived CDR1 and CDR2 are KGHSH and LQKENI. The ends were cut back, 0 bases at V and 0 bases at J, with 14 bases in the middle. CDR3 coding DNA: TGTGCCAGCTCACCACCCGGGACGACCCGCATGAACACTGAAGCTTTCTTT. Translated: CASSPPGTTRMNTEAFF.

The chain uses TRBV19 and TRBJ2-1; D is undetermined. Germline CDR1 reads LNHDA; CDR2 reads SQIVND (reference sequence). Trimming removed 4 bases at V and 4 bases at J, with 8 bases between. The CDR3 sequence is 13 residues long. CDR3 loop: CASSSEDYNEQFF. CDR3 coding DNA: TGTGCCAGTAGTAGCGAAGATTACAATGAGCAGTTCTTC.

The chain couples TRBV3-1 (or the pseudogene TRBV3-2) to TRBJ2-7; D remains unclear. CDR1 is LGHDT and CDR2 is YNNKEL in the germline V gene (reference sequence). Between the trimmed V and J ends, which lost 4 bases and 0 bases, there was a span of 7 bases. The length of the CDR3 is 13 residues. The CDR3 loop is CASSLPSSYEQYF. The CDR3, as DNA: TGTGCCAGCAGCCTACCCAGCTCCTACGAGCAGTACTTC.

This clone appeared once. V is TRBV7-8 and J is TRBJ1-1; the D gene is possibly TRBD1 (5 bases). The germline CDR1 and CDR2 sequences are SGHVS and FQNEAQ. The CDR3 totals 16 residues. The V and J ends lost 2 bases and 4 bases respectively, with 17 bases between them. CDR3: CASSLNRFRDPTEAFF. Here the CDR3 DNA reads TGTGCCAGCAGCTTAAATCGCTTCCGGGACCCCACTGAAGCTTTCTTT. The full variable domain, completed using reference TRBV7-8 and TRBJ1-1, is GAGVSQSPRYKVAKRGQDVALRCDPISGHVSLFWYQQALGQGPEFLTYFQNEAQLDKSGLPSDRFFAERPEGSVSTLKIQRTQQEDSAVYLCASSLNRFRDPTEAFFGQGTRLTVV.

The CDR3 sequence is CATSSSGTGVNQPQHF. CDR3 bases: TGTGCCACCAGCAGCTCCGGGACAGGGGTCAATCAGCCCCAGCATTTT. The chain joins TRBV15 to TRBJ1-5; 10 bases map to TRBD1. CDR1 and CDR2 from the germline V gene are LNHNV and YYDKDF (reference sequence). CDR3 length: 16 amino acids. V was pared by 3 bases and J by 3 bases, with 5 bases of the junction left unmatched.

V usage is TRBV5-1 and J usage is TRBJ1-4, with D unresolved. The CDR3 runs 13 residues. V lost 4 bases to trimming and J lost 8 bases, with 12 bases between them. The germline CDR1 and CDR2 sequences are SGHRS and YFSETQ. This CDR3 is CASSPLGFEKLFF. CDR3 DNA: TGCGCCAGCAGCCCTCTTGGGTTCGAAAAACTGTTTTTT.

The chain has TRBV9 and TRBJ2-5; D may correspond to TRBD1 or TRBD2 (5 bases each). V was pared by 0 bases and J by 2 bases, with 17 bases between. The CDR3 totals 17 residues. Germline-derived CDR1 and CDR2 are SGDLS and YYNGEE. CDR3 amino acids: CASSVAAAGRAQETQYF. CDR3 sequence (DNA): TGTGCCAGCAGCGTAGCTGCGGCAGGGAGAGCTCAAGAGACCCAGTACTTC.

The CDR3 region has the DNA TGTGCCAGCGGGGACTGGGACTCGGCCTACGAGCAGTACTTC. Amino acid sequence: CASGDWDSAYEQYF. J is TRBJ2-7 and V is TRBV2; D may be TRBD2 (6 bases). Germline V gene data show CDR1 as SNHLY and CDR2 as FYNNEI. V gave up 8 bases and J gave up 2 bases, with 16 bases separating them. The CDR3 loop spans 14 amino acids.

V is TRBV19 and J is TRBJ1-1; D is perhaps TRBD1 (5 bases). V lost 4 bases to trimming and J lost 3 bases, with 12 bases between them. This CDR3 comprises 14 residues. From germline, CDR1 is LNHDA and CDR2 SQIVND (reference sequence). CDR3 DNA: TGTGCCAGTAGTACGATGAAAGGGGACACTGAAGCTTTCTTT. Protein: CASSTMKGDTEAFF.

The chain joins TRBV5-1 to TRBJ2-3; TRBD2 agrees at 7 bases. Germline CDR1 is SGHRS and CDR2 is YFSETQ. The V and J ends lost 0 bases and 0 bases, in that order; junction bases with no gene match: 10. The CDR3 has 18 amino acids. CDR3 protein: CASSLGSLASGSTDTQYF. The CDR3 bases are TGCGCCAGCAGCTTGGGGAGTTTGGCTAGCGGAAGCACAGATACGCAGTATTTT.

CDR3 coding DNA: TGCGCCAGCAGCCAATCCGGGGGCGAGGCTGGAAACACCATATATTTT. Encoded protein: CASSQSGGEAGNTIYF. V gene TRBV4-1 combines with J gene TRBJ1-3, with D maybe TRBD1 (6 bases). Germline values: CDR1 MGHRA, CDR2 YSYEKL. The V end was cut by 2 bases, the J end by 2 bases, with 13 bases between. The CDR3 extends over 16 amino acids.

The chain employs TRBV6-2 or TRBV6-3 and TRBJ2-7, with D perhaps matching TRBD2 (6 bases). CDR3 length: 14 residues. CDR1 is MNHEY and CDR2 is SVGEGT in the germline V gene. Trimming removed 6 bases at V and 5 bases at J, with 17 bases between. CDR3 region: CASSDPGDHDEQYF. The DNA for the CDR3 is TGTGCCAGCAGCGATCCGGGAGACCACGACGAGCAGTACTTC.

The chain couples TRBV27 to TRBJ1-5, with 7 bases fitting TRBD1. The trim removed 3 bases at V and 5 bases at J, leaving 4 bases unmatched. The length of the CDR3 is 14 residues. CDR1 is MNHEY, CDR2 SMNVEV, per germline (reference sequence). The CDR3 DNA is TGTGCCAGCAGTTTGTTGAGGGGGCATCAGCCCCAGCATTTT. It translates to CASSLLRGHQPQHF.

This clone has a single count. The chain has TRBV4-1 and TRBJ2-1; 11 bases are a match to TRBD2. In germline, CDR1 is MGHRA, CDR2 YSYEKL. J was trimmed by 13 bases and V by 1 base; bases with no gene match: 9. The CDR3 totals 15 residues. CDR3 in DNA: TGCGCCAGCAGCCAAGGCGGGTCACTAGCGGGAGTACAGTTCTTC. This sequence encodes CASSQGGSLAGVQFF.

The rearrangement joins TRBV6-2 or TRBV6-3 to TRBJ1-2; D is uncertain. This CDR3 is built from 12 residues. V shed 4 bases and J shed 8 bases, with 11 bases lying between them. CDR1 and CDR2 (germline): MNHEY, SVGEGT. CDR3 nucleotides: TGTGCCAGCAGTTTGGTTAGGCGCGGCTACACCTTC. This translates into CASSLVRRGYTF.

The rearrangement joins TRBV19 to TRBJ2-2; 8 bases align to TRBD2. CDR3 size: 15 residues. Trimming at V came to 3 bases and at J to 7 bases, leaving 7 bases not matched to a gene. The V gene's germline CDR1 is LNHDA and CDR2 SQIVND (reference sequence). CDR3 residues: CASSIWLAGRGELFF. The CDR3 nucleotides are TGTGCCAGTAGTATTTGGCTAGCGGGCCGCGGGGAGCTGTTTTTT.

This chain joins TRBV28 and TRBJ1-5; D possibly corresponds to TRBD1 (6 bases). The germline V gene has CDR1 MDHEN and CDR2 SYDVKM. The CDR3 is 16 amino acids. Trimming shortened V by 3 bases and J by 4 bases, and 16 bases separated the two germline ends. The CDR3 loop reads CASSFGSRGSNQPQHF. The CDR3 DNA follows: TGTGCCAGCAGTTTCGGCTCCAGGGGATCTAATCAGCCCCAGCATTTT.

The chain is built from TRBV2 and TRBJ2-7; D may be TRBD1 (6 bases). V was clipped by 1 base and J by 6 bases, with 10 bases between them. This CDR3 spans 13 amino acids. Per the germline V gene, CDR1 is SNHLY and CDR2 is FYNNEI. CDR3 sequence: CASSEDRAGEQYF. For the CDR3, the DNA is TGTGCCAGCAGTGAAGACAGGGCTGGCGAGCAGTACTTC.

The rearrangement links TRBV29-1 to TRBJ2-1, with 8 bases matching TRBD1. J lost 3 bases, V lost 6 bases, and 10 bases had no gene match. The CDR3 contains 15 residues. Germline assignment: CDR1 SQVTM and CDR2 ANQGSEA. This CDR3 is CSVEAGTGVYNEQFF. The CDR3 coding sequence is TGCAGCGTCGAGGCTGGGACAGGCGTCTACAATGAGCAGTTCTTC.

V usage is TRBV4-2 and J usage is TRBJ2-5; no clear D. V gave up 0 bases and J gave up 9 bases, with 20 bases separating them. CDR3 size: 16 residues. Germline CDR1 LGHNA, CDR2 YNFKEQ. CDR3 sequence: CASSQDVRAKVSAQYF. In DNA form, the CDR3 reads TGTGCCAGCAGCCAAGACGTCAGAGCAAAGGTTTCGGCCCAGTACTTC.

The chain uses TRBV7-2 and TRBJ1-6; tentatively, D is TRBD1 (6 bases). The V gene lost 1 base and the J gene lost 7 bases, with 11 bases spanning the gap. Germline V CDR1 and CDR2: SGHTA, FQGNSA. The CDR3 consists of 15 residues. CDR3 sequence: CASSLGTGTNSPLHF. In DNA form, the CDR3 reads TGTGCCAGCAGCTTAGGGACCGGGACAAATTCACCCCTCCACTTT. Together with reference TRBV7-2 and TRBJ1-6, the CDR3 gives the full variable domain: GAGVSQSPSNKVTEKGKDVELRCDPISGHTALYWYRQSLGQGLEFLIYFQGNSAPDKSGLPSDRFSAERTGGSVSTLTIQRTQQEDSAVYLCASSLGTGTNSPLHFGNGTRLTVT.

The chain recombines TRBV6-6 with TRBJ1-6, with a possible D match to TRBD1 (5 bases). V dropped 2 bases and J dropped 7 bases, with 9 bases sitting between them. The CDR3 runs to 14 residues. Germline-derived CDR1 and CDR2 are MNHNY and SVGAGI (reference sequence). DNA for the CDR3: TGTGCCAGCAGTTACGCCAGACAGAATTCACCCCTCCACTTT. This encodes CASSYARQNSPLHF.

V usage is TRBV19 and J usage is TRBJ1-1; D unresolved. The V end was cut by 3 bases, the J end by 3 bases, with 8 bases between. Germline values: CDR1 LNHDA, CDR2 SQIVND (reference sequence). This CDR3 is 13 amino acids long. This CDR3 reads CASSMSGDTEAFF. CDR3 in DNA: TGTGCCAGTAGTATGTCAGGAGACACTGAAGCTTTCTTT. Full variable domain (missing parts from reference TRBV19 and TRBJ1-1): DGGITQSPKYLFRKEGQNVTLSCEQNLNHDAMYWYRQDPGQGLRLIYYSQIVNDFQKGDIAEGYSVSREKKESFPLTVTSAQKNPTAFYLCASSMSGDTEAFFGQGTRLTVV.

V and J are TRBV6-5 and TRBJ1-3; tentatively, D is TRBD1 (5 bases). This CDR3 is 15 amino acids long. Germline V CDR1 and CDR2: MNHEY, SVGAGI. V was pared by 5 bases and J by 3 bases, with 14 bases between. Here the CDR3 DNA reads TGTGCCAGCAGTCATCAGGGAGATCGTGGAAACACCATATATTTT. Protein sequence: CASSHQGDRGNTIYF.

J is TRBJ2-7 and V is TRBV19; no firm D call. Germline CDR1 LNHDA, CDR2 SQIVND (reference sequence). Trimming pared 1 base from V and 5 bases from J, leaving 3 bases between. CDR3 size: 11 residues. Here the CDR3 reads CASSIGHEQYF. The CDR3 bases are TGTGCCAGTAGTATAGGGCACGAGCAGTACTTC.

This chain joins TRBV25-1 and TRBJ1-6; TRBD1 is a possible D gene (6 bases). Deletions cut 4 bases from V and 8 bases from J, with 12 bases between. This CDR3 has 14 amino acids. CDR1 is MGHDK, CDR2 SYGVNS, per germline. This CDR3 reads CASSAGGTDSPLHF. CDR3 nucleotide sequence: TGTGCCAGCAGTGCCGGGGGCACCGATTCACCCCTCCACTTT.